The 7 T cell receptor beta chains presented below share a single source sample, sequenced in a study of control samples from healthy donors and cancer patients. TCRdb's table, derived via immunoSEQ multiplex PCR, lists solely in-frame clones and lacks some. The table shows about 250,000 clones, with over 70% occurring only once. Sequenced material: PBMCs. These receptors all come from a woman aged 55-70 years with lung cancer.

In this sample, this clone turned up once. The chain combines TRBV4-2 with TRBJ1-5, with D maybe TRBD1 (6 bases). Trimming stripped 0 bases from V and 4 bases from J, with 13 bases between. Germline V CDR1 and CDR2: LGHNA, YNFKEQ. CDR3 length: 16 residues. DNA of the CDR3: TGTGCCAGCAGCCAAGAAATAAGGCAGGGGAATCAGCCCCAGCATTTT. Residues: CASSQEIRQGNQPQHF.

J is TRBJ2-2 and V is TRBV13; 7 positions agree with TRBD2. Germline values: CDR1 PRHDT, CDR2 FYEKMQ (reference sequence). The ends lost 11 bases at V and 6 bases at J; junction bases unmatched: 6. The CDR3 covers 12 residues. CDR3 region: CAGLGTAGELFF. DNA for the CDR3: TGTGCCGGACTAGGGACTGCCGGGGAGCTGTTTTTT. Full variable domain (outside the CDR3, taken from reference TRBV13 and TRBJ2-2): AAGVIQSPRHLIKEKRETATLKCYPIPRHDTVYWYQQGPGQDPQFLISFYEKMQSDKGSIPDRFSAQQFSDYHSELNMSSLELGDSALYFCAGLGTAGELFFGEGSRLTVL.

The V gene is TRBV18, the J gene TRBJ2-5; tentative D call: TRBD2 (6 bases). V lost 5 bases, J lost 5 bases, and 15 bases lay in between. The CDR3 length is 14 residues. From germline, CDR1 is KGHSH and CDR2 LQKENI. The CDR3 reads CASSTWTTHETQYF. The CDR3 coding sequence is TGTGCCAGCTCAACTTGGACTACTCATGAGACCCAGTACTTC. Using reference TRBV18 and TRBJ2-5 for the parts outside the CDR3, the full variable domain is NAGVMQNPRHLVRRRGQEARLRCSPMKGHSHVYWYRQLPEEGLKFMVYLQKENIIDESGMPKERFSAEFPKEGPSILRIQQVVRGDSAAYFCASSTWTTHETQYFGPGTRLLVL.

This rearrangement joins TRBV7-6 to TRBJ2-5; the D is unclear. The CDR3 totals 15 residues. Trimming cost V 1 base and J 1 base, with 10 bases left between them. Germline V lookup: CDR1 SGHVS, CDR2 FNYEAQ. This CDR3 is CASSLDPSIQETQYF. The DNA of the CDR3 is TGTGCCAGCAGCTTAGACCCGTCTATCCAAGAGACCCAGTACTTC. The full variable domain, its missing parts supplied by reference TRBV7-6 and TRBJ2-5, is GAGVSQSPRYKVTKRGQDVALRCDPISGHVSLYWYRQALGQGPEFLTYFNYEAQQDKSGLPNDRFSAERPEGSISTLTIQRTEQRDSAMYRCASSLDPSIQETQYFGPGTRLLVL.

The V call is TRBV5-4, the J call TRBJ2-4, with 10 bases matching TRBD2. The CDR3 is 15 amino acids. The ends lost 0 bases at V and 3 bases at J; junction bases unmatched: 0. Germline loops: CDR1 SGHNT, CDR2 YYREEE (reference sequence). In DNA form, the CDR3 reads TGTGCCAGCAGCTTGGTAGCGGGAGGCAAAAACATTCAGTACTTC. As protein: CASSLVAGGKNIQYF.

This chain joins TRBV2 and TRBJ2-1; TRBD2 matches at 10 bases. The CDR3 runs to 15 residues. V lost 6 bases to trimming and J lost 4 bases; unmatched junction nucleotides: 6. The germline V gene has CDR1 SNHLY and CDR2 FYNNEI. CDR3 bases: TGTGCCAGCAGAGAACAGCGGGAGGGATACAATGAGCAGTTCTTC. This codes for CASREQREGYNEQFF.

CDR3 nucleotide sequence: TGTGCCAGCAGCTTAGAAGGGACTAGGAAGAAGCTGTTTTTT. Its protein is CASSLEGTRKKLFF. The gene calls are TRBV7-8 and TRBJ2-2, with TRBD2 matching over 8 bases. This CDR3 contains 14 residues. Germline loops: CDR1 SGHVS, CDR2 FQNEAQ. V was pared by 1 base and J by 12 bases, with 7 bases of the junction left unmatched. The whole variable domain, filled in from reference TRBV7-8 and TRBJ2-2, reads GAGVSQSPRYKVAKRGQDVALRCDPISGHVSLFWYQQALGQGPEFLTYFQNEAQLDKSGLPSDRFFAERPEGSVSTLKIQRTQQEDSAVYLCASSLEGTRKKLFFGEGSRLTVL.